Here is one T cell receptor (beta chain) with its context. From blood CD8+ and CD4+ T cells, the TCR beta chain was sequenced. TEMRA cells were FACS-enriched, and CD8+ and CD4+ T cells were isolated negatively. Reverse transcription used 0.5 to 1 ug RNA and random hexamers. TCRdb recomputed calls from the immunoSEQ multiplex PCR reads with MiXCR, one row per CDR3 protein. Among about 180,000 distinct CDR3 sequences listed, 85% to 95% were seen once. The data were obtained in a study of CD8 T cells in Susac syndrome. Germline V gene sequence: CDR1 KGHSH, CDR2 LQKENI. The V and J ends lost 5 bases and 2 bases respectively, with 14 bases between them. The CDR3 totals 15 residues.

The J gene is TRBJ2-3, the V gene TRBV18, with TRBD1 as a possible D gene (5 bases). The origin of this receptor is a human donor with Susac syndrome. The sequencing sample was made of CD4+ T cells from PBMCs. This CDR3 reads CASSGPGHPTDTQYF. As DNA, the CDR3 is TGTGCCAGCTCAGGGCCAGGACACCCCACAGATACGCAGTATTTT.